This T cell receptor (beta chain) was captured in a study of blood T cell repertoires in COVID-19 (TCRdb year 2020). About the study as a whole: Samples from collaborators originated in the United States, Italy and Spain and spanned both the acute and convalescent phases of COVID-19. The material from the prospective study consisted of cDNA or gDNA derived from T cells, B-cell-depleted T cells, or PBMCs. Subjects who had been exposed to COVID-19, were actively infected with it, or had recovered from it provided the deeply sampled blood TCRbeta repertoires that made up the dataset. The repertoires were released in a freely available public database intended as a resource for research on the immune response to SARS-CoV-2. Samples came from the ongoing ImmuneRACE study (first 160 participants) plus 1,254 subjects from 6 global collaborators. Nearly every sample came with metadata listing a de-identified subject ID, COVID-19 status, age in years and sex. Where available, HLA class I and class II types were taken from metadata supplied by the sample provider and were not determined by assay-based typing. Summary of the overall study and its limitations: The quantity of clinical and demographic metadata differed by source and by participant and was supplied without curation.

The CDR3 runs 14 residues from the cysteine to the phenylalanine. Only CDR3 DNA is held: 42 bases, read in frame from base 1. Per the germline V gene, SGHTA is the CDR1 and FQGNSA is the CDR2. At the junction V is shortened by 5 bases and J by 6 bases, with 16 bases in between. TCRbeta CDR3 regions were amplified from genomic DNA using the immunoSEQ Assay, a bias-controlled multiplex PCR. In the original analysis: Nucleated cell counts per sample were estimated from amplification of reference gene primers within the assay. Sequence reads were collapsed and filtered to measure the absolute abundance of every unique TCRbeta CDR3 rearrangement. For each sample, productive Simpson clonality was calculated as the square root of Simpson's diversity index across productive rearrangements. TCRdb holds this immuneACCESS table with in-frame rearrangements only. Some clones are missing; in checked studies, unresolved V genes explain under half, and the rest has no known cause. V and J calls and clone size are as listed in that table; D and trimming were resolved from the DNA. Present in this sample are roughly 130,000 clones, roughly 90% of which were seen just once. Roughly 2.5% of the sample lies in the top ten.

At one collaborating source in Seattle, patients were enrolled during active infection and were followed longitudinally through the course of disease. Collaborating institutions collected whole blood in K2EDTA tubes following their own protocols. For TCRbeta analysis, collaborators shipped samples as frozen whole blood, isolated PBMCs, or DNA extracted from either of those sample types. Of note for this clone: Its cognate antigen has yet to be identified. No much larger clone exists at a distance of one base, and base qualities are not known.

The chain is assembled from TRBV7-2 and TRBJ1-2, and perhaps TRBD1 as D gene, on 6 matching bases. The clonotype comes from a human donor with COVID-19, enrolled during active disease. The donor label of this sample is uncertain. Specimen: peripheral blood. This receptor carries the CDR3 CASSPRTVTNGYTF. The DNA sequence is given as TGTGCCAGCAGCCCCCGGACAGTCACCAATGGCTACACCTTC.